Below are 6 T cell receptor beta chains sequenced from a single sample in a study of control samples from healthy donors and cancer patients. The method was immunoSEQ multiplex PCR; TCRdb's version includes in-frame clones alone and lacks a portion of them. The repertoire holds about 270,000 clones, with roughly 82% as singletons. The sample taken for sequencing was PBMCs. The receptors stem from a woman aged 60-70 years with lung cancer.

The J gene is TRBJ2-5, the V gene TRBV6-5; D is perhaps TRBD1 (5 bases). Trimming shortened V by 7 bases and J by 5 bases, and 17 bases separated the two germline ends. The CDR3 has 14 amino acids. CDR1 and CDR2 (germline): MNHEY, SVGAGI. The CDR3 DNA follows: TGTGCCAGCAATCGAGCAGGGTCTCAGGAGACCCAGTACTTC. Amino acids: CASNRAGSQETQYF.

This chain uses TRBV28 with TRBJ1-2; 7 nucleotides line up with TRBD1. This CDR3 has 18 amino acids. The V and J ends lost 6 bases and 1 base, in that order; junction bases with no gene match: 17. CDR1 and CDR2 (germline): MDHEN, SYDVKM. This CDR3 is CASSKGAYDIFLNYGYTF. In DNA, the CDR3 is TGTGCCAGCAGCAAGGGGGCTTACGACATTTTTCTTAACTATGGCTACACCTTC.

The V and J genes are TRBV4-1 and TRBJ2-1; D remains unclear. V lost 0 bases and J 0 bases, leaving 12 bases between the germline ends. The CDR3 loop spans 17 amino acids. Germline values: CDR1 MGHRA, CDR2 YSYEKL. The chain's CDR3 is CASSQDPGLSSYNEQFF. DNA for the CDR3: TGCGCCAGCAGCCAAGATCCCGGTCTTAGCTCCTACAATGAGCAGTTCTTC.

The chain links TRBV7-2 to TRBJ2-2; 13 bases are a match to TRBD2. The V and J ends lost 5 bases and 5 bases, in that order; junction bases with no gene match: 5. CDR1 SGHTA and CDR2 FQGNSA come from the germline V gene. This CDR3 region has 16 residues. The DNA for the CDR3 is TGTGCCAGCAGCCCGAGGACTAGCGGGGGTACCGGGGAGCTGTTTTTT. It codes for CASSPRTSGGTGELFF.

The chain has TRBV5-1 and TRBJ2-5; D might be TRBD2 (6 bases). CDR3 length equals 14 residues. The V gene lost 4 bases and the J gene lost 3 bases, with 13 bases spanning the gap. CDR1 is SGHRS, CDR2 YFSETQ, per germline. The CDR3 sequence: CASSPTTSEETQYF. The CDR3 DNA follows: TGCGCCAGCAGCCCTACGACTAGTGAAGAGACCCAGTACTTC.

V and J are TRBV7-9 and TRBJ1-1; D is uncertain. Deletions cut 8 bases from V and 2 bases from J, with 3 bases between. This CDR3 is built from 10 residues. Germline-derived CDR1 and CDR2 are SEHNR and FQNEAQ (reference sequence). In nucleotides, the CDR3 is TGTGCCAGCGTTAACACTGAAGCTTTCTTT. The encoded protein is CASVNTEAFF.